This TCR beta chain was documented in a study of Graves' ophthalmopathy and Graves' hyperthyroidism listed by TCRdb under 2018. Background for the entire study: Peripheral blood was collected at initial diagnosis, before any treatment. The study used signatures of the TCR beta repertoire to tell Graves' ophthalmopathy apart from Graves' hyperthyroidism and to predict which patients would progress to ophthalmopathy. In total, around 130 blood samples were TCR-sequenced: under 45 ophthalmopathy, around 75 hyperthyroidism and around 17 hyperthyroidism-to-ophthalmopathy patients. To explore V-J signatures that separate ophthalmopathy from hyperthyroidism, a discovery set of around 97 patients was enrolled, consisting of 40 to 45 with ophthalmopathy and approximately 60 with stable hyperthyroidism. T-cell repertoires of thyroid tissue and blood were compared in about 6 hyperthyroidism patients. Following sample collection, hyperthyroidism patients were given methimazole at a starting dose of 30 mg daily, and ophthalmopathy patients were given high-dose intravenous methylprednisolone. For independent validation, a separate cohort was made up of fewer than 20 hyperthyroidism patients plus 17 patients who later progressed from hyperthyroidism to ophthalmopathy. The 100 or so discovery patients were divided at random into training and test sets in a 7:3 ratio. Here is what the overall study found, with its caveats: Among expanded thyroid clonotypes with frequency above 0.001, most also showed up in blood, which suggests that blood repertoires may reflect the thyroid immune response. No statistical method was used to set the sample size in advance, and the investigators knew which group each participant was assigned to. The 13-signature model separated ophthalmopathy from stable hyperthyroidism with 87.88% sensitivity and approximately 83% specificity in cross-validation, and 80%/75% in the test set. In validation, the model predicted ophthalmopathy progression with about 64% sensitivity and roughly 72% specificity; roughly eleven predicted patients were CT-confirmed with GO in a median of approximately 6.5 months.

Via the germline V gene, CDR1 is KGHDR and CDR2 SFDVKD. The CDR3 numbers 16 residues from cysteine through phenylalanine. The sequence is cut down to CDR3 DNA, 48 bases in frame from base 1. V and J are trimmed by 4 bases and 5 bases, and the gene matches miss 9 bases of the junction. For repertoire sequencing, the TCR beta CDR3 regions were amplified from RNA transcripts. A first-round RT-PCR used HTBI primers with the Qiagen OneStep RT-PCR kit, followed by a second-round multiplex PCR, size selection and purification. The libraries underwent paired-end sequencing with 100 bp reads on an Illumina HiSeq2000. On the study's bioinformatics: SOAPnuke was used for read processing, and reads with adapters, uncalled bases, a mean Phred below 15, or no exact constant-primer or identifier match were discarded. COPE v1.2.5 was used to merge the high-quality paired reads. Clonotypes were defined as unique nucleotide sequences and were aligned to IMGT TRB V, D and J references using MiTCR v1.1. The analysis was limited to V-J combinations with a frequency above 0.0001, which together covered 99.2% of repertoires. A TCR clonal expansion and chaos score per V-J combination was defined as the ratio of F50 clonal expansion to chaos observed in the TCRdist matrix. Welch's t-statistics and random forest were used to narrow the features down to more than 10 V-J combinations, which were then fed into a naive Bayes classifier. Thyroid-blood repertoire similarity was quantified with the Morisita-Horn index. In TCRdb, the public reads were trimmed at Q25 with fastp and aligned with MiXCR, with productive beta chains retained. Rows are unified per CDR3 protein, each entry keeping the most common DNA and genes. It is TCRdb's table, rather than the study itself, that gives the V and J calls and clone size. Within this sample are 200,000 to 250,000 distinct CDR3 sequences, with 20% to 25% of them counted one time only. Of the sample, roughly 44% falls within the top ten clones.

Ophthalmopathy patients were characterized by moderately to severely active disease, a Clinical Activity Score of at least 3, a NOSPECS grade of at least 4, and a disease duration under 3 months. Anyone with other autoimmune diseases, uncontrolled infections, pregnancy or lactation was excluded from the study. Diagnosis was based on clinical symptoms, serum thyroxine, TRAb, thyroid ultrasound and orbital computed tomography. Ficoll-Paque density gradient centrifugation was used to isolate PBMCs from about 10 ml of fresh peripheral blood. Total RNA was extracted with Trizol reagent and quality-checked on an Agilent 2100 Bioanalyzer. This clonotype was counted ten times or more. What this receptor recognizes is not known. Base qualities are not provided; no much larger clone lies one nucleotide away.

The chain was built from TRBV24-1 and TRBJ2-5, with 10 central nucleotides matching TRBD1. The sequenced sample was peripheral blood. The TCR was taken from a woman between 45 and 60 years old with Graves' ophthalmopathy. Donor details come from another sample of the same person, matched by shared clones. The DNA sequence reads TGTGCCACCAGTGACCATGACAGGGGGCTGGGGGAGACCCAGTACTTC. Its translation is CATSDHDRGLGETQYF.